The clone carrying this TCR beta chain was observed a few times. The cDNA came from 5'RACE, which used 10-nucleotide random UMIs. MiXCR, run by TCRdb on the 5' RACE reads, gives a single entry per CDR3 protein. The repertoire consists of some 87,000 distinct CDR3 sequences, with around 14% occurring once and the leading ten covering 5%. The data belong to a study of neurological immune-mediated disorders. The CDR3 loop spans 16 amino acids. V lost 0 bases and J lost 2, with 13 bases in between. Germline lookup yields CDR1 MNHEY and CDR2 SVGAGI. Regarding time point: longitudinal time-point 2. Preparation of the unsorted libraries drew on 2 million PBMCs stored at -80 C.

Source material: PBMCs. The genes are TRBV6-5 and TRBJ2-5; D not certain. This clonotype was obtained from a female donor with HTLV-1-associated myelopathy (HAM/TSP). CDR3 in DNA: TGTGCCAGCAGTTACTCGGACGGAATTTCGCAAGAGACCCAGTACTTC. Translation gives CASSYSDGISQETQYF.